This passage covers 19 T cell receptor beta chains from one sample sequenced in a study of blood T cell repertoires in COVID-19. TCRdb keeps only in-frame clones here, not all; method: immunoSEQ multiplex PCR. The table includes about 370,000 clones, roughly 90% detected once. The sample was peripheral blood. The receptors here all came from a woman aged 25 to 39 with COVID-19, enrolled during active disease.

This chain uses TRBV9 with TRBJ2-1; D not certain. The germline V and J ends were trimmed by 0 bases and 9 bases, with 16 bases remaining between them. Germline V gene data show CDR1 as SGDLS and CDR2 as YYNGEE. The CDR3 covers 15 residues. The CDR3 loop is CASSVVSTEYGEQFF. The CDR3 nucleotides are TGTGCCAGCAGCGTAGTCTCGACGGAGTACGGTGAGCAGTTCTTC.

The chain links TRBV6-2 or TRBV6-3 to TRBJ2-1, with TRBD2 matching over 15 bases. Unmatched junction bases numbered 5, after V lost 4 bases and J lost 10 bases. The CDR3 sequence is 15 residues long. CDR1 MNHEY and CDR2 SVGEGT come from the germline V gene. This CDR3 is CASSWTSGGANEQFF. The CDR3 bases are TGTGCCAGCAGTTGGACTAGCGGGGGGGCGAACGAGCAGTTCTTC.

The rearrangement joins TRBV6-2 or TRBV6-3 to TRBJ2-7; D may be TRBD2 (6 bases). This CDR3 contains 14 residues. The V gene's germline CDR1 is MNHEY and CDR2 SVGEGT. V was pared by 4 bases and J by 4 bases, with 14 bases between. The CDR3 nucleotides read TGTGCCAGCAGTTCCTTGACTAGTAGGTACGAGCAGTACGTC. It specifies CASSSLTSRYEQYV.

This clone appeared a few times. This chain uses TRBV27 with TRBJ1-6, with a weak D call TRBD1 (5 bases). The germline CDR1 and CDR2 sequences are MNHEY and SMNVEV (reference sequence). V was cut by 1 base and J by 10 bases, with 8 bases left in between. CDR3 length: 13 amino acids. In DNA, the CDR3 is TGTGCCAGCAGTTTATGGGGGGAATCACCCCTCCACTTT. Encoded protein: CASSLWGESPLHF.

The CDR3 reads CASSTTGTEQYF. Here the CDR3 DNA reads TGTGCCAGCAGTACCACAGGGACCGAGCAGTACTTC. The chain has TRBV28 and TRBJ2-7; D is possibly TRBD1 (6 bases). The germline V gene encodes CDR1 MDHEN and CDR2 SYDVKM. This CDR3 is built from 12 residues. V shed 5 bases and J shed 6 bases, with 11 bases lying between them.

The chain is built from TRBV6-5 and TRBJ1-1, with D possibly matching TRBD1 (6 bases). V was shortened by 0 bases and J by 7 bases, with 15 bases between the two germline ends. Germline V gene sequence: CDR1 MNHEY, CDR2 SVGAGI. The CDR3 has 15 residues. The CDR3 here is CASSYSGSGGLEAFF. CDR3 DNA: TGTGCCAGCAGTTACTCCGGCTCTGGGGGCCTTGAAGCTTTCTTT.

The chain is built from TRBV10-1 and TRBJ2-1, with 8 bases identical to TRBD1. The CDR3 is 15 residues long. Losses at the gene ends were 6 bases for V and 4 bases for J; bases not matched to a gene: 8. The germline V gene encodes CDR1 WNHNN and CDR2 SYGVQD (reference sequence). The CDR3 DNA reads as TGCGCCAGCAGCCCTGGACAGGGAGGTTACAATGAGCAGTTCTTC. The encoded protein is CASSPGQGGYNEQFF.

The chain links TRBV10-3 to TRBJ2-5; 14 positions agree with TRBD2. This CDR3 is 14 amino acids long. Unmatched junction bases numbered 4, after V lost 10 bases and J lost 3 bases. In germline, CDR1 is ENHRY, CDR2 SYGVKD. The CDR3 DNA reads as TGTGCCAGTACGGGACTAGCGGGGGAAGAGACCCAGTACTTC. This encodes CASTGLAGEETQYF.

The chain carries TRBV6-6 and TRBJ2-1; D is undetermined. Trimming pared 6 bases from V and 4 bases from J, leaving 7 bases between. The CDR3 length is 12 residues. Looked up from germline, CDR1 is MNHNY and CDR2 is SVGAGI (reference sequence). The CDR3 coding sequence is TGTGCCAGCAGCCCGAGGTACAATGAGCAGTTCTTC. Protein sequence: CASSPRYNEQFF.

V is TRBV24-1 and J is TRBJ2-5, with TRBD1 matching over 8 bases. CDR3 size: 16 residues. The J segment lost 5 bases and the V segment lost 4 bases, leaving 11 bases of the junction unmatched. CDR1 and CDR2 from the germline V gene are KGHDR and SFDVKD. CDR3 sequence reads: CATSDPGQGFTETQYF. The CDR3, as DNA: TGTGCCACCAGTGACCCCGGACAGGGTTTCACGGAGACCCAGTACTTC.

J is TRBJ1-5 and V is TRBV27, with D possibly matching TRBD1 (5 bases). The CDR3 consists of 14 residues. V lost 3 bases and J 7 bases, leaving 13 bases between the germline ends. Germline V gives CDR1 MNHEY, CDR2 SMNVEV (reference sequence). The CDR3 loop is CASSFGGKGQPQHF. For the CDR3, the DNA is TGTGCCAGCAGTTTTGGGGGGAAAGGGCAGCCCCAGCATTTT.

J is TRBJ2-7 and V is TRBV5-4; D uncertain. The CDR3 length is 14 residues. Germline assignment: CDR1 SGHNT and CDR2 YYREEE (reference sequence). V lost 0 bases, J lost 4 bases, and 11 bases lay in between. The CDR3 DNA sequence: TGTGCCAGCAGCTTGGGAGGCTCTCGTTACGAGCAGTACTTC. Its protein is CASSLGGSRYEQYF.

The CDR3 nucleotides are TGTGCCAGTAGTATGCGGGGGGGCCTAAATGAGCAGTTCTTC. Protein: CASSMRGGLNEQFF. The chain couples TRBV19 to TRBJ2-1; 9 nucleotides match TRBD2. CDR3 length: 14 amino acids. The V gene's germline CDR1 is LNHDA and CDR2 SQIVND (reference sequence). J lost 7 bases, V lost 3 bases, and 4 bases had no gene match.

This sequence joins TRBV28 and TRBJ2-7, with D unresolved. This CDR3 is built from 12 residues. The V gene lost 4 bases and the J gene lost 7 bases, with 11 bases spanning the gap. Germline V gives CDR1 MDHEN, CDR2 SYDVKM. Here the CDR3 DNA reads TGTGCCAGCAGTTCTTTTCCCCTAGAGCAGTACTTC. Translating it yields CASSSFPLEQYF.

CDR3 DNA: TGTGCCAGCTCACCGGGACAGCATGGCGAGCAGTACGTC. Protein product: CASSPGQHGEQYV. The genes are TRBV18 and TRBJ2-7; 7 bases match TRBD1. The germline V gene encodes CDR1 KGHSH and CDR2 LQKENI. The CDR3 is 13 amino acids. Trimming removed 3 bases from V and 6 bases from J; junction bases left unmatched: 5.

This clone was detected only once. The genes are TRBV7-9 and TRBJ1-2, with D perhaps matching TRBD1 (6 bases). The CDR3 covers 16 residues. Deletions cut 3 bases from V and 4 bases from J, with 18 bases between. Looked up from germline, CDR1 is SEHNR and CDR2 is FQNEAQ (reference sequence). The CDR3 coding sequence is TGTGCCAGCAGCTTGCAAGGGACAAATCCAAGCTATGGCTACACCTTC. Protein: CASSLQGTNPSYGYTF.

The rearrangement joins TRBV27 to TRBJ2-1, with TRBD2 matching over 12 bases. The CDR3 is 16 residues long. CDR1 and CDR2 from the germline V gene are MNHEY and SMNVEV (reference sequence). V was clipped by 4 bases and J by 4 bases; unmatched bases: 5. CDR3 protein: CASSSPGTSGYNEQFF. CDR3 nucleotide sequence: TGTGCCAGCAGTTCCCCGGGGACTAGCGGGTACAATGAGCAGTTCTTC.

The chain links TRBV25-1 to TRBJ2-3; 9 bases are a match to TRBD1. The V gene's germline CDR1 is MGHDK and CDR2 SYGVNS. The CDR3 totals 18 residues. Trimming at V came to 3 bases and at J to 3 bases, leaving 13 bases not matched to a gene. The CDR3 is CASSDVTGGSRGTDTQYF. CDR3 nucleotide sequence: TGTGCCAGCAGTGATGTGACAGGGGGATCCCGGGGAACAGATACGCAGTATTTT.

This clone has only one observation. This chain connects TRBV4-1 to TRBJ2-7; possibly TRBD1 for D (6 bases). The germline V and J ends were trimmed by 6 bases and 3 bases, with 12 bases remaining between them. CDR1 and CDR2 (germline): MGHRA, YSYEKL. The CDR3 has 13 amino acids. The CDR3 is CASRGDTFYEQYF. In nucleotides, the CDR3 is TGCGCCAGCAGGGGGGACACCTTCTACGAGCAGTACTTC.